The 9 T cell receptor beta chains listed next were all sequenced from one sample in a study of cytomegalovirus exposure and HLA in healthy donors. 13 Jbeta primers and 60 Vbeta primers were used for the PCR. Measured with immunoSEQ multiplex PCR; TCRdb has only the in-frame clones, and not every one. The table shows some 150,000 clones, with approximately 79% occurring only once. The sample comprised PBMCs. The source is a man aged 40-55 years in good health and CMV-seronegative.

The rearrangement joins TRBV11-3 to TRBJ2-5; D gene unclear. Looked up from germline, CDR1 is SGHNT and CDR2 is YENEEA. Trimming took 5 bases from V and 5 from J, leaving 12 bases between them. This CDR3 comprises 13 residues. This CDR3 is CASSPPEEETQYF. The CDR3 DNA is TGTGCCAGCAGCCCGCCCGAGGAGGAGACCCAGTACTTC.

V usage is TRBV30 and J usage is TRBJ1-5; 8 nucleotides align to TRBD1. This CDR3 region has 14 residues. Germline V gene data show CDR1 as GTSNPN and CDR2 as SVGIG (reference sequence). After removal of 3 bases from V and 2 bases from J, the junction contained 3 bases not matched to a gene. The CDR3 nucleotides are TGTGCCTGGAGCAAACAGGGGGGCAATCAGCCCCAGCATTTT. Translating it yields CAWSKQGGNQPQHF.

The chain links TRBV11-2 to TRBJ2-1, with D uncertain. V was shortened by 5 bases and J by 1 base, with 9 bases between the two germline ends. The germline gives CDR1 SGHAT, CDR2 FQNNGV. This CDR3 region has 14 residues. The CDR3 DNA sequence: TGTGCCAGCAGCGCCCTCAGATCCTACAATGAGCAGTTCTTC. Amino acid sequence: CASSALRSYNEQFF.

This clone has only a few counts. The chain carries TRBV27 and TRBJ2-7; the D gene is possibly TRBD2 (6 bases). Germline V gives CDR1 MNHEY, CDR2 SMNVEV (reference sequence). The CDR3 extends over 13 amino acids. The V and J ends lost 5 bases and 5 bases respectively, with 13 bases between them. The CDR3 sequence is CASSQWGVHEQYF. The CDR3 nucleotides are TGTGCCAGCAGTCAATGGGGGGTCCACGAGCAGTACTTC.

The chain joins TRBV10-3 to TRBJ2-7; 9 bases match TRBD1. Germline V gene lookup returns CDR1 ENHRY and CDR2 SYGVKD. J gave up 3 bases and V 3 bases, and 6 bases lay outside the gene matches. CDR3 length equals 15 residues. CDR3: CAISDAGQGVYEQYF. Here the CDR3 DNA reads TGTGCCATCAGTGACGCGGGACAGGGCGTCTACGAGCAGTACTTC.

The genes are TRBV7-2 and TRBJ1-2; 7 bases fit TRBD1. J gave up 7 bases and V 0 bases, and 5 bases lay outside the gene matches. The germline CDR1 and CDR2 sequences are SGHTA and FQGNSA. The CDR3 loop spans 14 amino acids. CDR3 DNA sequence: TGTGCCAGCAGCTTAGCGGGACAGCAATTTGGCTACACCTTC. This translates into CASSLAGQQFGYTF.

The rearrangement uses TRBV5-1 and TRBJ2-1; D not resolved. V was cut by 1 base and J by 5 bases, with 13 bases left in between. This CDR3 spans 15 amino acids. CDR1 is SGHRS, CDR2 YFSETQ, per germline. The CDR3 protein is CASSLLEVQNNEQFF. The CDR3 region has the DNA TGCGCCAGCAGCTTGCTTGAGGTCCAGAACAATGAGCAGTTCTTC.

This chain connects TRBV2 to TRBJ2-3; 7 nucleotides agree with TRBD2. The CDR3 consists of 17 residues. CDR1 SNHLY and CDR2 FYNNEI come from the germline V gene. Trimming took 3 bases from V and 0 from J; bases not matched to a gene: 9. CDR3 nucleotide sequence: TGTGCCAGCAGTGATGGGCCTAGCGGTACGAGCACAGATACGCAGTATTTT. Translating it yields CASSDGPSGTSTDTQYF.

The genes are TRBV6-6 and TRBJ2-7; D may be TRBD1 (8 bases). Trimming stripped 5 bases from V and 7 bases from J, with 21 bases between. The CDR3 consists of 15 residues. Germline V gene sequence: CDR1 MNHNY, CDR2 SVGAGI (reference sequence). CDR3 DNA: TGTGCCAGCAGTCCACGGACAGGGCTCGGGAGGGAGCAGTACTTC. Translated: CASSPRTGLGREQYF.